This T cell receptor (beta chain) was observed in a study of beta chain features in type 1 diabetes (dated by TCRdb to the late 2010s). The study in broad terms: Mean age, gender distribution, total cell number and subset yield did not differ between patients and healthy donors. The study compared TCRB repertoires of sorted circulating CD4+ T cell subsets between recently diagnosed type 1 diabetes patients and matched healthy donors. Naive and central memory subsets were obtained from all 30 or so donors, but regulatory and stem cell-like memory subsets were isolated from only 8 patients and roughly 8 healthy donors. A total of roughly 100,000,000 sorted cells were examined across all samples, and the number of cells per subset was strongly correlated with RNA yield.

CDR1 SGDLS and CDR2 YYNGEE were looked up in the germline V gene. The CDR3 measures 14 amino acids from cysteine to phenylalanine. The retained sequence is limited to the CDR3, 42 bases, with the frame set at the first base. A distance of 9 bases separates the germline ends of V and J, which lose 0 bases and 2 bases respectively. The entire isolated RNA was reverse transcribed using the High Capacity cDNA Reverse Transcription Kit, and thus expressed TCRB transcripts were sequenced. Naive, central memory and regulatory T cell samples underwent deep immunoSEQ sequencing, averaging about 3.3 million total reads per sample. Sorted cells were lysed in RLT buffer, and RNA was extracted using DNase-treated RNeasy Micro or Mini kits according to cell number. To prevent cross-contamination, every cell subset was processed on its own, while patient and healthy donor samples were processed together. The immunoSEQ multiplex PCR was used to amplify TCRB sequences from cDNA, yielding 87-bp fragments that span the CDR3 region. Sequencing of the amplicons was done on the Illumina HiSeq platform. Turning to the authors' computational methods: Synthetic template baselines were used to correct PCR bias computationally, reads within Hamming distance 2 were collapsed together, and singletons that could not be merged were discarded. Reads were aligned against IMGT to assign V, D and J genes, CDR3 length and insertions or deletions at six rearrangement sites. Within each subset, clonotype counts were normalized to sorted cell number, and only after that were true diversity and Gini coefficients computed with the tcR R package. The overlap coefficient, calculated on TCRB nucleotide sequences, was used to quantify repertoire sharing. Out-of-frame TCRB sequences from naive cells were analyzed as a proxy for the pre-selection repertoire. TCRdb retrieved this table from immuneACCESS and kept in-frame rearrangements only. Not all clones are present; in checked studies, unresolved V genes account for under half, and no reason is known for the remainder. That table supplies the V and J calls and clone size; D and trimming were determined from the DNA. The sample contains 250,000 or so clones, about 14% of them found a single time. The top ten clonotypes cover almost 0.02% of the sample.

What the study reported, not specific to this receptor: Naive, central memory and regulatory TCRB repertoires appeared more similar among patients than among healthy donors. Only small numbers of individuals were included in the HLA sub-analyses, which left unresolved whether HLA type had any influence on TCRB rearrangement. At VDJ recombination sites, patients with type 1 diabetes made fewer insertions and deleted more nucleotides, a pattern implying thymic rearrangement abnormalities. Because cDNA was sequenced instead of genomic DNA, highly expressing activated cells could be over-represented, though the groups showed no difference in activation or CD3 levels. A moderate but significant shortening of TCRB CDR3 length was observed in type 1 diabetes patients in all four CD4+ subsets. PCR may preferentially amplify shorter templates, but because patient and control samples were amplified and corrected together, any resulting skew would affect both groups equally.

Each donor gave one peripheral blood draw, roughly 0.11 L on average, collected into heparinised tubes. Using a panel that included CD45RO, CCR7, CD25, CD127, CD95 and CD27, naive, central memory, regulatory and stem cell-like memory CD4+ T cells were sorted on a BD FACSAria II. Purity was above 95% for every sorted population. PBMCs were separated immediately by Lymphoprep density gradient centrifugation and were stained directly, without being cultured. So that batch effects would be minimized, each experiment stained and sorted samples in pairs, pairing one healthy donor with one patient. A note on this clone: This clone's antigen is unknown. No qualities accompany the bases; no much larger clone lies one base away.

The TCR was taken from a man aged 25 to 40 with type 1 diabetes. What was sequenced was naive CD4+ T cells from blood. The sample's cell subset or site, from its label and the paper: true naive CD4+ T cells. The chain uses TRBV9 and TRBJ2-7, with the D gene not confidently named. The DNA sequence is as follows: TGTGCCAGCAGCGTAGTTAGTAGCACCTACGAGCAGTACTTC. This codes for CASSVVSSTYEQYF.